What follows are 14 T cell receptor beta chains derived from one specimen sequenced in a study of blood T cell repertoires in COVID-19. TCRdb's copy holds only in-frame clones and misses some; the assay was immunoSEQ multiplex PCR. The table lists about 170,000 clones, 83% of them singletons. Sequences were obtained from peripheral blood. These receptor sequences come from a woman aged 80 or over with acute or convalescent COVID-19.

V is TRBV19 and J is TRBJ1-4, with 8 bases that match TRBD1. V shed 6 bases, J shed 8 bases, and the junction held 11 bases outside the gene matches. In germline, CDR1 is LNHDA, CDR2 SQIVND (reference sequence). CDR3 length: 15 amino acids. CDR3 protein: CASRPGQATLEKLFF. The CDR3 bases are TGTGCCAGTAGGCCGGGACAGGCCACTTTAGAAAAACTGTTTTTT. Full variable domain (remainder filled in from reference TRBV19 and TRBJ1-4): DGGITQSPKYLFRKEGQNVTLSCEQNLNHDAMYWYRQDPGQGLRLIYYSQIVNDFQKGDIAEGYSVSREKKESFPLTVTSAQKNPTAFYLCASRPGQATLEKLFFGSGTQLSVL.

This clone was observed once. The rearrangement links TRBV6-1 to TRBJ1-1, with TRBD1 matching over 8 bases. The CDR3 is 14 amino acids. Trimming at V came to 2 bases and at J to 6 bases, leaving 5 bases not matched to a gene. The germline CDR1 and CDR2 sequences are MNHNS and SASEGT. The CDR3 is CASSERQGSAEAFF. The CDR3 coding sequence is TGTGCCAGCAGTGAAAGACAGGGGAGCGCTGAAGCTTTCTTT.

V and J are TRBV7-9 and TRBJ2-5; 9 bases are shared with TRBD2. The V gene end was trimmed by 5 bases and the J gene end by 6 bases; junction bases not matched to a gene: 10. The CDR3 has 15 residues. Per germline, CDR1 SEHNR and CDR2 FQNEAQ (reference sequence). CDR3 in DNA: TGTGCCAGCAGCCCACCGGGACTAGCTCAGCAGACCCAGTACTTC. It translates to CASSPPGLAQQTQYF. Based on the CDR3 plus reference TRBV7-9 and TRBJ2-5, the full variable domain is DTGVSQNPRHKITKRGQNVTFRCDPISEHNRLYWYRQTLGQGPEFLTYFQNEAQLEKSRLLSDRFSAERPKGSFSTLEIQRTEQGDSAMYLCASSPPGLAQQTQYFGPGTRLLVL.

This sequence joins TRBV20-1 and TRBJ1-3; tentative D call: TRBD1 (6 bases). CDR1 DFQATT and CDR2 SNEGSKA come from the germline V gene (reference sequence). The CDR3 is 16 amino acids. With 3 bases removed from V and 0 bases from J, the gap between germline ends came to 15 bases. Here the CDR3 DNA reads TGCAGTGCTAGTTTTCAGGGGCTAGTCTCTGGAAACACCATATATTTT. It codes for CSASFQGLVSGNTIYF.

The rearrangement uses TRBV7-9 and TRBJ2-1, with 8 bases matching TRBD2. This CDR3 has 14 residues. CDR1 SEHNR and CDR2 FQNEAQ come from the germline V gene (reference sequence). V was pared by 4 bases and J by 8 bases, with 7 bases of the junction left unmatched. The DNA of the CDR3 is TGTGCCAGCAGCTCTCAAGGACTAGCCCATGAGCAGTTCTTC. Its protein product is CASSSQGLAHEQFF.

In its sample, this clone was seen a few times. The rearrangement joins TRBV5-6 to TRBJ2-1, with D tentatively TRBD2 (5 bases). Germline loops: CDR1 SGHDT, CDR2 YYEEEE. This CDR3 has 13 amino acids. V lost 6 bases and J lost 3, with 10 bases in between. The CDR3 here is CASIRTGYNEQFF. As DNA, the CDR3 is TGTGCCAGCATCCGGACTGGCTACAATGAGCAGTTCTTC. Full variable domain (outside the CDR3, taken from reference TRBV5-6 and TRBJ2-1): DAGVTQSPTHLIKTRGQQVTLRCSPKSGHDTVSWYQQALGQGPQFIFQYYEEEERQRGNFPDRFSGHQFPNYSSELNVNALLLGDSALYLCASIRTGYNEQFFGPGTRLTVL.

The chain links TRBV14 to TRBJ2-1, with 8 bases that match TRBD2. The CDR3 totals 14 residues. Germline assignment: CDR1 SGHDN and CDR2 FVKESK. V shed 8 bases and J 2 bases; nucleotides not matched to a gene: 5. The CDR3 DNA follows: TGTGCCAGCGGCAGCGGGAGCCCCTACAATGAGCAGTTCTTC. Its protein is CASGSGSPYNEQFF.

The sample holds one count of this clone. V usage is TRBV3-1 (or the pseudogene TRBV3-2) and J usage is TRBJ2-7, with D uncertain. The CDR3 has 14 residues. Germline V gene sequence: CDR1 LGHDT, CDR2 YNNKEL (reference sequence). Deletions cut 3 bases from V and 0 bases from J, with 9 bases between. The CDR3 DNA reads TGTGCCAGCAGCCAGAGCCCTTACTCCTACGAGCAGTACTTC. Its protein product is CASSQSPYSYEQYF.

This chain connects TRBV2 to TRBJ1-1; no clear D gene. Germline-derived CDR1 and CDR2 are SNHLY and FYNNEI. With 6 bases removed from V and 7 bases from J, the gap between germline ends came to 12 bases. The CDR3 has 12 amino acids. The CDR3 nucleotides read TGTGCCAGCAGCTGGTGGTCAGGTGAAGCTTTCTTT. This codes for CASSWWSGEAFF. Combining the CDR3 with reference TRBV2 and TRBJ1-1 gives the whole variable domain EPEVTQTPSHQVTQMGQEVILRCVPISNHLYFYWYRQILGQKVEFLVSFYNNEISEKSEIFDDQFSVERPDGSNFTLKIRSTKLEDSAMYFCASSWWSGEAFFGQGTRLTVV.

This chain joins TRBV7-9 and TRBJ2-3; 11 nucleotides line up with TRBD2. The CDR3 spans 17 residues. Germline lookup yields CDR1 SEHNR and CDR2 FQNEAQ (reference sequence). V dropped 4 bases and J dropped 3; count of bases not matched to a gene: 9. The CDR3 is CASSSDASGRRTDTQYF. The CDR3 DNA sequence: TGTGCCAGCAGCTCCGACGCTAGCGGGAGGCGGACAGATACGCAGTATTTT.

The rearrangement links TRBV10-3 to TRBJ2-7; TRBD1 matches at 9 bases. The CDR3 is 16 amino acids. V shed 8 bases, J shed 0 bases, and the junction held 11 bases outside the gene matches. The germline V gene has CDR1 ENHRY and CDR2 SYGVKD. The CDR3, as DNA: TGTGCCATCTCCGGGACAGGGCAACCAAACTCCTACGAGCAGTACTTC. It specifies CAISGTGQPNSYEQYF.

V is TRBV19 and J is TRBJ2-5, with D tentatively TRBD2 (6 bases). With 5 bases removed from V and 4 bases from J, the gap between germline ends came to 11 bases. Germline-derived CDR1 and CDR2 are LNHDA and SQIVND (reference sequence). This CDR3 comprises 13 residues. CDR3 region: CASSPGRAETQYF. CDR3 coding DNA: TGTGCCAGTAGTCCCGGGAGAGCAGAGACCCAGTACTTC.

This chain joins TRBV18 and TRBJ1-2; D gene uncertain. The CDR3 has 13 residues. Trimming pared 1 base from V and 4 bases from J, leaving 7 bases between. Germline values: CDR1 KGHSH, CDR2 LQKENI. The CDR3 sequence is CASSPQEGYGYTF. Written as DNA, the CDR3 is TGTGCCAGCTCACCACAAGAGGGCTATGGCTACACCTTC.

The chain's CDR3 is CASSPSGLAGGEQFF. CDR3 DNA: TGTGCCAGCAGCCCCAGTGGGCTAGCGGGGGGCGAGCAGTTCTTC. The J gene is TRBJ2-1, the V gene TRBV7-2; 11 bases are shared with TRBD2. V dropped 5 bases and J dropped 10; count of bases not matched to a gene: 10. Germline V lookup: CDR1 SGHTA, CDR2 FQGNSA. The CDR3 sequence is 15 residues long. The complete variable domain, with remaining parts taken from reference TRBV7-2 and TRBJ2-1, reads GAGVSQSPSNKVTEKGKDVELRCDPISGHTALYWYRQSLGQGLEFLIYFQGNSAPDKSGLPSDRFSAERTGGSVSTLTIQRTQQEDSAVYLCASSPSGLAGGEQFFGPGTRLTVL.